This T cell receptor beta chain appears in the sequencing data of a study of identical twins (dated by TCRdb to the mid-2010s). Study-wide context: To test whether fetal clonotypes persist, the study used deep sequencing on TCR alpha and beta repertoires from monozygotic twins, unrelated adults of various ages, and cord blood. Replicate twin experiments were performed at different times using different library preparation protocols to rule out contamination. Study-wide findings and limitations: Because the same donors could not be followed over many years, the conclusions depended on cross-sectional statistical analysis. Compared with coincidental sharing between unrelated individuals, an excess of low generation-probability sequences was observed among out-of-frame TCR alpha sequences shared between twins. In beta out-of-frame sequences, excess twin sharing was weaker, because having fewer shared sequences lowered the signal-to-noise ratio. Recombination models systematically underestimated out-of-frame TCR alpha sharing in monozygotic twins but agreed with sharing between unrelated individuals. Abundant cord blood beta clonotypes carried fewer insertions; young adult naive repertoires showed a weaker similar trend, while memory repertoires showed none. Zero-insertion analyses could be partly confounded by invariant T cells such as MAIT and iNKT, though diverse VJ usage argued against such confounding for most clonotypes.

A remark on this clonotype: Its antigen is still unknown. No clone much larger than this one lies a single base away; base qualities are absent.

Every donor in the study was a healthy Caucasian. Trimming costs V 8 bases and J 0 bases, and their ends lie 16 bases apart. Via the germline V gene, CDR1 is SGHAT and CDR2 FQNNGV. There are 15 amino acids in the CDR3, from cysteine to phenylalanine inclusive. The entry retains the CDR3 DNA only, 45 bases that are in frame from base 1. Receptor amplification or capture employed 5' RACE. This sample was sequenced with an Illumina HiSeq 2000. Template switching introduced a universal primer binding site; the final cDNA contained a unique molecular identifier, enabling accurate counting of TCR cDNA molecules. Specific primers in the conserved constant-segment region were used to synthesize first-strand cDNA for the TCR alpha and beta chains. To control for contamination, every cDNA library carried two barcodes: a SMART-Mk sample barcode plus Illumina barcodes. TruSeq adapter sequences, together with Illumina sample barcodes, were added in two successive PCR steps. The TCR alpha and beta cDNA libraries were sequenced on the Illumina HiSeq platform using custom primers. Concerning the study's data processing: Unique molecular identifiers were extracted from raw reads with MiGEC, and CDR3 positions were determined with MiXCR. For each individual, recombination models were inferred using an EM algorithm with the repgenHMM and IGoR tools. The analysis of shared clonotypes was done with the tcR package in R, with sharing normalized by the product of cloneset sizes. To study raw recombination free of thymic and clonal selection effects, out-of-frame nonproductive sequences were analyzed. Starting from the raw public reads, TCRdb applied fastp trimming at Q25, assembled clones with MiXCR and retained in-frame beta chains. Rows are combined by CDR3 protein, so each entry shows the most common genes and DNA. The V and J calls were determined by TCRdb, not by the authors. In this sample the table shows 1.5 million to 2 million distinct CDR3 sequences, about 31% of which occur a single time. Roughly 0.3% of the sample goes to the ten largest clones.

Sequencing input: cord blood. This clonotype was obtained from a newborn girl in good health. Recombination joined TRBV11-2 with TRBJ1-1; TRBD1 is perhaps the D gene, given 5 matching bases. The CDR3 reads as follows: CASYLVYRMNTEAFF. The DNA sequence is TGTGCCAGCTATCTGGTGTACAGGATGAACACTGAAGCTTTCTTT. The CDR3, completed at both ends by the reference TRBV11-2 and TRBJ1-1 genes, gives the full variable domain EAGVAQSPRYKIIEKRQSVAFWCNPISGHATLYWYQQILGQGPKLLIQFQNNGVVDDSQLPKDRFSAERLKGVDSTLKIQPAKLEDSAVYLCASYLVYRMNTEAFFGQGTRLTVV.